The clone carrying this T cell receptor beta chain was observed at least ten times. Antigen unknown. Both blood RNA, taken from unsorted whole blood, and germline DNA were extracted. The data were taken from a study of tumor-infiltrating lymphocytes in primary liver carcinoma. Study-level information: Each of the samples returned roughly 3.65 to 8 million productive TCRbeta reads (a yield similar across tissue types). Study-level findings and limits: Left bulk and unsorted, the samples did not allow CD4+ and CD8+ repertoires to be compared. Pairs comparing tumor with adjacent tissue or blood overlapped less than pairs drawn from tumor regions.

TCR beta cDNA was prepared out of 450 to 500 ng total RNA by means of a constant-region primer. Three nested multiplex PCR rounds, a slightly modified ARM-PCR method, built the TCR beta libraries. Primers for the first two PCR rounds were TRBV1-TRBV30 forward primers and a C-beta reverse primer (10 cycles per round). TCRdb called the multiplex PCR reads again in MiXCR, with one record for every CDR3 protein. Of about 320,000 distinct CDR3 sequences listed, over 55% were seen once; the top ten hold roughly 9%. Trimming pared 6 bases from V and 1 base from J, leaving 10 bases between. Germline V gene data show CDR1 as SQVTM and CDR2 as ANQGSEA. The CDR3 spans 12 residues.

This receptor was identified in a man in his forties with primary liver carcinoma and hepatitis B virus infection. The chain carries TRBV29-1 and TRBJ2-7; D is undetermined. The sample consisted of peripheral blood. CDR3 sequence (DNA): TGCAGCGTCTTGGACCCATCCTACGAGCAGTACTTC. Translated, it gives CSVLDPSYEQYF.